The 21 T cell receptor beta chains presented below share a single source sample, sequenced in a study of OX40 agonist ivuxolimab in advanced cancers. Libraries were prepared by immunoSEQ multiplex PCR; TCRdb keeps only in-frame clonotypes and omits some of them. The sample shows roughly 38,000 clones, around 87% of them seen only once. Source: CD4+ or CD8+ T cells sorted from blood, taken in a trial of the OX40 agonist ivuxolimab. The source is an adult with an advanced solid tumor such as melanoma, head and neck, liver or kidney cancer.

This clone was seen just once. The genes are TRBV14 and TRBJ1-6; 10 bases line up with TRBD1. V lost 3 bases to trimming and J lost 6 bases; unmatched junction nucleotides: 5. Germline V gene lookup returns CDR1 SGHDN and CDR2 FVKESK. The CDR3 totals 16 residues. This CDR3 reads CASSHGTGEFNSPLHF. CDR3 coding DNA: TGTGCCAGCAGCCACGGGACAGGGGAGTTTAATTCACCCCTCCACTTT.

This clone was detected a few times. The chain couples TRBV28 to TRBJ1-5; TRBD1 agrees at 9 bases. CDR3 length: 15 amino acids. Germline CDR1 MDHEN, CDR2 SYDVKM. V lost 3 bases and J lost 6; bases outside the gene matches: 6. CDR3 in DNA: TGTGCCAGCAGTTTTGGACAGGGGAAATTTCAGCCCCAGCATTTT. It translates to CASSFGQGKFQPQHF. Drawing the rest from reference TRBV28 and TRBJ1-5, the complete variable domain is DVKVTQSSRYLVKRTGEKVFLECVQDMDHENMFWYRQDPGLGLRLIYFSYDVKMKEKGDIPEGYSVSREKKERFSLILESASTNQTSMYLCASSFGQGKFQPQHFGDGTRLSIL.

This clone has just one count. CDR3 protein: CSVVSLNEQFF. The CDR3 DNA follows: TGCAGCGTTGTAAGCCTCAATGAGCAGTTCTTC. The chain links TRBV29-1 to TRBJ2-1; D remains ambiguous. Trimming cost V 4 bases and J 6 bases, with 7 bases left between them. Germline loops: CDR1 SQVTM, CDR2 ANQGSEA. The CDR3 covers 11 residues.

This clone was seen only a few times. The chain carries TRBV5-1 and TRBJ2-2; 11 bases match TRBD2. Germline V lookup: CDR1 SGHRS, CDR2 YFSETQ. V dropped 0 bases and J dropped 5; count of bases not matched to a gene: 6. CDR3 length equals 17 residues. CDR3 nucleotides: TGCGCCAGCAGCTTGGTTGCTAGCGGGGGGATGACCGGGGAGCTGTTTTTT. It is translated as CASSLVASGGMTGELFF.

This chain links TRBV2 with TRBJ2-7; the D gene is possibly TRBD1 (6 bases). Per germline, CDR1 SNHLY and CDR2 FYNNEI. Trimming stripped 4 bases from V and 6 bases from J, with 13 bases between. This CDR3 is 13 amino acids long. The CDR3 protein is CASSVDSKGEQYF. The CDR3 nucleotides are TGTGCCAGCAGTGTGGACAGTAAGGGCGAGCAGTACTTC.

The chain has TRBV6-5 and TRBJ2-5; 10 bases map to TRBD1. This CDR3 spans 16 amino acids. The ends lost 0 bases at V and 4 bases at J; junction bases unmatched: 5. The germline V gene encodes CDR1 MNHEY and CDR2 SVGAGI. The CDR3 is CASSYSPTGGAETQYF. The DNA of the CDR3 is TGTGCCAGCAGTTACTCCCCGACAGGGGGCGCAGAGACCCAGTACTTC.

The chain is built from TRBV7-6 and TRBJ2-7; D might be TRBD1 (5 bases). Germline CDR1 SGHVS, CDR2 FNYEAQ. V lost 1 base and J 5 bases, leaving 9 bases between the germline ends. This CDR3 spans 13 amino acids. CDR3 nucleotides: TGTGCCAGCAGCTTAGGGGAAGGGGACGAGCAGTACTTC. Translated: CASSLGEGDEQYF.

The chain links TRBV6-1 to TRBJ2-7, with D possibly matching TRBD2 (5 bases). CDR3 length: 14 residues. Deletions cut 6 bases from V and 0 bases from J, with 12 bases between. Germline-derived CDR1 and CDR2 are MNHNS and SASEGT. DNA of the CDR3: TGTGCCAGCAGCGCCGGACTCCTCTCCTACGAGCAGTACTTC. This translates into CASSAGLLSYEQYF.

The V gene is TRBV7-9, the J gene TRBJ2-3, with 9 bases lining up with TRBD2. Germline V CDR1 and CDR2: SEHNR, FQNEAQ (reference sequence). J lost 5 bases, V lost 2 bases, and 2 bases had no gene match. This CDR3 contains 14 residues. The CDR3 reads CASSLLAGQDTQYF. The CDR3 region has the DNA TGTGCCAGCAGCTTACTAGCGGGGCAAGATACGCAGTATTTT.

The chain combines TRBV19 with TRBJ2-2; no clear D gene. Per germline, CDR1 LNHDA and CDR2 SQIVND (reference sequence). V was shortened by 11 bases and J by 4 bases, with 14 bases between the two germline ends. This CDR3 is built from 13 residues. CDR3 sequence: CASSAPGTGELFF. DNA for the CDR3: TGTGCCTCATCTGCCCCCGGCACCGGGGAGCTGTTTTTT.

This chain joins TRBV10-3 and TRBJ2-7; D is ambiguous. Germline CDR1 ENHRY, CDR2 SYGVKD. Trimming took off 5 bases at V and 6 bases at J, with 14 bases between the two ends. This CDR3 has 13 amino acids. CDR3 sequence: CAISPPVRGEQYF. Written as DNA, the CDR3 is TGTGCCATCAGTCCCCCCGTCCGAGGCGAGCAGTACTTC.

V usage is TRBV30 and J usage is TRBJ1-4; the match to TRBD1 covers 8 bases. CDR1 GTSNPN and CDR2 SVGIG come from the germline V gene (reference sequence). V trimming: 5 bases; J trimming: 7 bases; junction bases outside the gene matches: 9. The CDR3 runs 14 residues. The CDR3 loop is CAWSLAGGSEKLFF. The CDR3 DNA is TGTGCCTGGTCCCTCGCAGGGGGCAGTGAAAAACTGTTTTTT.

The chain couples TRBV10-1 to TRBJ2-5, with 7 bases that match TRBD2. After removal of 2 bases from V and 5 bases from J, the junction contained 2 bases not matched to a gene. Germline V gene sequence: CDR1 WNHNN, CDR2 SYGVQD (reference sequence). This CDR3 region has 13 residues. The CDR3 bases are TGCGCCAGCAGTGAGGGACTAGACGAGACCCAGTACTTC. This gives the protein CASSEGLDETQYF.

The chain links TRBV19 to TRBJ2-1; tentatively, D is TRBD1 (5 bases). V lost 2 bases and J lost 4, with 9 bases in between. CDR1 and CDR2 from the germline V gene are LNHDA and SQIVND (reference sequence). CDR3 size: 14 residues. The CDR3 is CASSIYDSYNEQFF. The DNA of the CDR3 is TGTGCCAGTAGTATATACGACAGTTACAATGAGCAGTTCTTC. The variable domain in full, completed from reference TRBV19 and TRBJ2-1, reads DGGITQSPKYLFRKEGQNVTLSCEQNLNHDAMYWYRQDPGQGLRLIYYSQIVNDFQKGDIAEGYSVSREKKESFPLTVTSAQKNPTAFYLCASSIYDSYNEQFFGPGTRLTVL.

The J gene is TRBJ2-1, the V gene TRBV4-1, with a possible D match to TRBD2 (7 bases). The CDR3 has 17 residues. V was shortened by 1 base and J by 7 bases, with 20 bases between the two germline ends. Germline V gives CDR1 MGHRA, CDR2 YSYEKL. The CDR3 DNA sequence: TGCGCCAGCAGCCAAGCTCCTCGGGGGGCTGGCTTAAATGAGCAGTTCTTC. Translation gives CASSQAPRGAGLNEQFF.

As DNA, the CDR3 is TGTGCCAGCGCAGCCATAGCGGGCCGGGGCTACGAGCAGTACTTC. Protein sequence: CASAAIAGRGYEQYF. The chain links TRBV6-1 to TRBJ2-7; 7 nucleotides line up with TRBD2. Germline lookup yields CDR1 MNHNS and CDR2 SASEGT. The J segment lost 3 bases and the V segment lost 8 bases, leaving 13 bases of the junction unmatched. The CDR3 covers 15 residues.

In DNA form, the CDR3 reads TGTGCCAGCCAAAACCACTTGAACACTGAAGCTTTCTTT. Its protein product is CASQNHLNTEAFF. The rearrangement links TRBV11-2 to TRBJ1-1; D is undetermined. This CDR3 contains 13 residues. Germline V gives CDR1 SGHAT, CDR2 FQNNGV. The germline V and J ends were trimmed by 8 bases and 0 bases, with 10 bases remaining between them.

DNA of the CDR3: TGCAGCGTCCCAAAGACTAGCGGGGGGTACAATGAGCAGTTCTTC. This gives the protein CSVPKTSGGYNEQFF. This chain joins TRBV29-1 and TRBJ2-1, with 13 bases fitting TRBD2. V dropped 6 bases and J dropped 4; count of bases not matched to a gene: 6. The germline V gene has CDR1 SQVTM and CDR2 ANQGSEA. The CDR3 is 15 residues long.

This chain connects TRBV9 to TRBJ1-2; 9 bases are shared with TRBD1. J was trimmed by 4 bases and V by 2 bases; bases with no gene match: 6. This CDR3 comprises 15 residues. Germline V gene lookup returns CDR1 SGDLS and CDR2 YYNGEE. CDR3 amino acids: CASSVQDRGTYGYTF. The CDR3 DNA sequence: TGTGCCAGCAGCGTCCAGGACAGGGGTACCTATGGCTACACCTTC.

This chain uses TRBV9 with TRBJ2-3; the D gene is possibly TRBD1 (6 bases). Germline values: CDR1 SGDLS, CDR2 YYNGEE. Trimming cost V 0 bases and J 5 bases, with 7 bases left between them. The CDR3 contains 13 residues. In DNA form, the CDR3 reads TGTGCCAGCAGCGTAGGGGGGCTAGATACGCAGTATTTT. Amino acid sequence: CASSVGGLDTQYF.

The chain links TRBV5-1 to TRBJ2-5; TRBD2 matches 8 bases. CDR1 is SGHRS, CDR2 YFSETQ, per germline. There are 15 residues in the CDR3. With V trimmed by 1 base and J by 3 bases, 5 bases remained unmatched. This chain's CDR3 is CASSLPGGTEETQYF. CDR3 sequence (DNA): TGCGCCAGCAGCTTGCCGGGAGGGACTGAAGAGACCCAGTACTTC.